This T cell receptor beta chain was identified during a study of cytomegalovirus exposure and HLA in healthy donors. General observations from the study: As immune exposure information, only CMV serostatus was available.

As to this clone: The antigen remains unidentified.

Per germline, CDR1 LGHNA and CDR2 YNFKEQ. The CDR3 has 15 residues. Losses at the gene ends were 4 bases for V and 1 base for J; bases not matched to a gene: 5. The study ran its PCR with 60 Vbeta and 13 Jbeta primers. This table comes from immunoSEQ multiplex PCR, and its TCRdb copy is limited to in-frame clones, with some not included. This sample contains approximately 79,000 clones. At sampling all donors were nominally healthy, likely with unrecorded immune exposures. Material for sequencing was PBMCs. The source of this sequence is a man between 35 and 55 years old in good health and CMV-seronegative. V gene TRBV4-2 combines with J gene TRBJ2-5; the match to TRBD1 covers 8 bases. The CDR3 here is CASSPGDRRQETQYF. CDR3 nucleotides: TGTGCCAGCAGCCCCGGGGACAGGCGCCAAGAGACCCAGTACTTC.